Presented here are 8 T cell receptor beta chains from one specimen sequenced in a study of blood T cells in healthy people across ages. A J-beta primer mix and a sample-barcoded 5' primer were used in a second PCR of roughly 6 to 11 cycles. From the 5' RACE reads, TCRdb called clonotypes with MiXCR, one entry per CDR3 protein. The data show some 1.4 million distinct CDR3 sequences, 40% to 50% seen once. The sample taken for sequencing was blood. The receptors originated from a woman aged 18-29 years in good health.

The V and J genes are TRBV5-1 and TRBJ2-1; TRBD2 matches at 14 bases. Germline lookup yields CDR1 SGHRS and CDR2 YFSETQ. The CDR3 extends over 16 amino acids. Losses at the gene ends were 0 bases for V and 8 bases for J; bases not matched to a gene: 4. CDR3 amino acids: CASSLVTSGGAHEQFF. The CDR3 DNA follows: TGCGCCAGCAGCTTGGTGACTAGCGGGGGGGCGCATGAGCAGTTCTTC. The full variable domain, its missing parts supplied by reference TRBV5-1 and TRBJ2-1, is KAGVTQTPRYLIKTRGQQVTLSCSPISGHRSVSWYQQTPGQGLQFLFEYFSETQRNKGNFPGRFSGRQFSNSRSEMNVSTLELGDSALYLCASSLVTSGGAHEQFFGPGTRLTVL.

The chain combines TRBV3-1 with TRBJ2-1; D may be TRBD2 (6 bases). The ends were cut back, 7 bases at V and 6 bases at J, with 13 bases in the middle. CDR1 is LGHDT, CDR2 YNNKEL, per germline (reference sequence). This CDR3 spans 13 amino acids. The CDR3 here is CASNEHGGNEQFF. The CDR3 DNA reads as TGTGCCAGCAACGAACACGGGGGCAATGAGCAGTTCTTC.

This clonotype was picked up a small number of times. This chain joins TRBV5-6 and TRBJ2-7, with D possibly matching TRBD1 (5 bases). The germline CDR1 and CDR2 sequences are SGHDT and YYEEEE. The germline V and J ends were trimmed by 1 base and 2 bases, with 13 bases remaining between them. The length of the CDR3 is 15 residues. CDR3 DNA: TGTGCCAGCAGCTTGAGAACAGGAAGAACCTACGAGCAGTACTTC. Protein product: CASSLRTGRTYEQYF. The full variable domain, rest sourced from reference TRBV5-6 and TRBJ2-7, is DAGVTQSPTHLIKTRGQQVTLRCSPKSGHDTVSWYQQALGQGPQFIFQYYEEEERQRGNFPDRFSGHQFPNYSSELNVNALLLGDSALYLCASSLRTGRTYEQYFGPGTRLTVT.

This clonotype was observed a handful of times. The CDR3 DNA reads as TGTGCCAGCAGCGGGACTAGCGGGGGGGCCATCCCTAGCACAGATACGCAGTATTTT. Protein: CASSGTSGGAIPSTDTQYF. The rearrangement uses TRBV6-1 and TRBJ2-3, with 16 bases that match TRBD2. In germline, CDR1 is MNHNS, CDR2 SASEGT. This CDR3 region has 19 residues. The V segment lost 6 bases and the J segment 0 bases; nucleotides outside the gene matches: 9.

In its sample, this clonotype was seen a few times. The chain joins TRBV6-1 to TRBJ2-7, with 7 bases lining up with TRBD2. V was clipped by 7 bases and J by 3 bases; unmatched bases: 21. Germline lookup yields CDR1 MNHNS and CDR2 SASEGT. This CDR3 contains 18 residues. The CDR3 protein is CASTTLPARGGLGYEQYF. CDR3 DNA sequence: TGTGCCAGCACAACTCTGCCGGCCCGGGGAGGGTTAGGCTACGAGCAGTACTTC.

The genes are TRBV5-1 and TRBJ1-5; 8 bases line up with TRBD1. Per the germline V gene, CDR1 is SGHRS and CDR2 is YFSETQ. This CDR3 is built from 19 residues. V gave up 4 bases and J gave up 2 bases; unmatched junction bases: 17. CDR3: CASSLGTGLGGTGNQPQHF. The CDR3 DNA follows: TGCGCCAGCAGCCTGGGGACAGGTTTGGGGGGTACGGGCAATCAGCCCCAGCATTTT.

The chain links TRBV6-6 to TRBJ2-1, with TRBD2 matching over 8 bases. The ends lost 2 bases at V and 5 bases at J; junction bases unmatched: 5. CDR3 length equals 15 residues. Germline V CDR1 and CDR2: MNHNY, SVGAGI (reference sequence). The CDR3 sequence is CASSYLAGGNNEQFF. The CDR3 nucleotides are TGTGCCAGCAGTTACCTAGCGGGCGGAAACAATGAGCAGTTCTTC.

This clonotype was observed a handful of times. The chain has TRBV6-5 and TRBJ2-2; unclear D gene. The CDR3 is 13 amino acids. The germline V and J ends were trimmed by 4 bases and 4 bases, with 7 bases remaining between them. The germline V gene has CDR1 MNHEY and CDR2 SVGAGI. This CDR3 is CASSLLSTGELFF. The CDR3 coding sequence is TGTGCCAGCAGTTTACTCAGCACCGGGGAGCTGTTTTTT.